This TCR beta chain comes out of a study of T cells in Graves' hyperthyroidism and ophthalmopathy. CDR1 and CDR2 (germline): SGHAT, FQNNGV. There are 11 residues in the CDR3. V lost 5 bases and J lost 10; bases outside the gene matches: 3. Findings of the study overall: Blood shared most expanded thyroid clonotypes above 0.001. Using 13 V-J features, a model discriminated ophthalmopathy from stable hyperthyroidism. Ophthalmopathy was model-predicted a median about 6.7 months pre-onset.

RNA transcripts gave rise to amplified TCR beta CDR3 regions. HTBI primers were employed in a first-round RT-PCR of the TCR CDR3. TCRdb independently ran MiXCR on the multiplex PCR reads; one entry per CDR3 protein. The table shows 500,000 or so distinct CDR3 sequences, with approximately 17% occurring only once. Turning to this clonotype: The antigen remains unidentified.

Sample: blood. The receptor comes from a woman under 30 with Graves' ophthalmopathy. The V gene is TRBV11-2, the J gene TRBJ2-3; 7 nucleotides agree with TRBD2. CDR3 nucleotide sequence: TGTGCCAGCAGCAAGCGGGGTGCGCAGTATTTT. Translated, it gives CASSKRGAQYF.